This paragraph reports one T cell receptor (beta chain). The antigen it binds to is not known. It has no much larger one-base neighbor in the sample; base qualities were not kept. The data belong to a study of T cell changes during pregnancy in multiple sclerosis (dated by TCRdb to the late 2010s). Background on the whole study: Changes in the T cell repertoire over the course of pregnancy were examined in this study in women with multiple sclerosis.

Library preparation employed the immunoSEQ multiplex PCR assay. Held by TCRdb, this immuneACCESS table contains in-frame sequences only and omits some clones. Under half of the omission traces to an unresolved V gene where checked; the cause of the rest is unknown. In all, the sample holds roughly 48,000 clones, and about 90% of those were seen once. Jointly, the top ten make up less than 1.5% of the sample. Measured from the cysteine to the phenylalanine, the CDR3 is 17 residues long. CDR3 DNA only is kept here, 51 bases in frame from base 1. From the germline V gene, CDR1 is SGDLS and CDR2 is YYNGEE. V has 3 bases trimmed and J has 6 bases trimmed; junction bases matching no gene number 15.

This receptor was obtained from a female donor with multiple sclerosis, enrolled in a pregnancy study. The chain employs TRBV9 and TRBJ2-1, with 7 central nucleotides matching TRBD1. This sample comprised CD4+ T cells from peripheral blood mononuclear cells, obtained in the second trimester of pregnancy. The CDR3 is CASSETTRQGAFNEQFF. The sequence in DNA is TGTGCCAGCAGCGAGACAACAAGACAGGGTGCGTTCAATGAGCAGTTCTTC. Full variable domain (CDR3 extended with the reference TRBV9 and TRBJ2-1 proteins): DSGVTQTPKHLITATGQRVTLRCSPRSGDLSVYWYQQSLDQGLQFLIQYYNGEERAKGNILERFSAQQFPDLHSELNLSSLELGDSALYFCASSETTRQGAFNEQFFGPGTRLTVL.